This T cell receptor (beta chain) was retrieved from a study of early T cells in non-severe SARS-CoV-2 infection. The V segment lost 4 bases and the J segment 1 base; nucleotides outside the gene matches: 4. The CDR3 spans 14 residues. Germline loops: CDR1 SGHTA, CDR2 FQGNSA. This clonotype is labeled medium-sized. TCRdb reprocessed the 5' RACE reads via MiXCR and lists one record per CDR3 protein. Among roughly 8,500 distinct CDR3 sequences listed, around 4.8% were seen once. The chain employs TRBV7-2 and TRBJ2-7, with 7 bases aligning to TRBD1. The specimen sequenced was whole blood. The receptor comes from an adult who was a healthcare worker with PCR-confirmed SARS-CoV-2 infection or an uninfected control (not recorded which). The DNA for the CDR3 is TGTGCCAGCAGCTCCCACAGGGGTTCCTACGAGCAGTACTTC. It translates to CASSSHRGSYEQYF.